The 18 T cell receptor beta chains in this list originate from one sample, sequenced in a study of blood T cell repertoires in COVID-19. Assay: immunoSEQ multiplex PCR; the TCRdb copy retains only in-frame clones and omits some. The profile covers 150,000 to 200,000 clones, with 85% to 90% appearing a single time and almost 1% taken by the ten largest. Source material: peripheral blood. The receptors stem from a man aged 18 to 30 with acute or convalescent COVID-19.

This sequence joins TRBV12-3 or TRBV12-4 and TRBJ2-5; 7 bases are shared with TRBD1. J was trimmed by 5 bases and V by 6 bases; bases with no gene match: 6. The length of the CDR3 is 13 residues. The DNA of the CDR3 is TGTGCCAGCAGGTGGACAGGAACGGAGACCCAGTACTTC. It is translated as CASRWTGTETQYF.

This chain connects TRBV30 to TRBJ1-1; D may be TRBD1 (5 bases). V lost 3 bases to trimming and J lost 1 base, with 9 bases between them. The CDR3 runs to 13 residues. CDR1 is GTSNPN and CDR2 is SVGIG in the germline V gene (reference sequence). The CDR3 nucleotides read TGTGCCTGGAGGGACGGGGGGAACACTGAAGCTTTCTTT. This translates into CAWRDGGNTEAFF.

The chain uses TRBV7-9 and TRBJ1-1; perhaps TRBD1 as D (6 bases). The CDR3 has 16 residues. Per the germline V gene, CDR1 is SEHNR and CDR2 is FQNEAQ (reference sequence). With 5 bases removed from V and 1 base from J, the gap between germline ends came to 17 bases. In nucleotides, the CDR3 is TGTGCCAGCAGCGGAACAGGGAGTTGGTCGAACACTGAAGCTTTCTTT. Amino acids: CASSGTGSWSNTEAFF.

This clone has a handful of counts. The J gene is TRBJ1-3, the V gene TRBV30; D is unclear. The ends were cut back, 1 base at V and 1 base at J, with 8 bases in the middle. The CDR3 is 14 amino acids. Germline V gene sequence: CDR1 GTSNPN, CDR2 SVGIG (reference sequence). In nucleotides, the CDR3 is TGTGCCTGGAGTGGGCAATTATCTGGAAACACCATATATTTT. Translated: CAWSGQLSGNTIYF.

The chain joins TRBV10-3 to TRBJ2-2; 8 nucleotides align to TRBD1. Germline values: CDR1 ENHRY, CDR2 SYGVKD. V lost 6 bases to trimming and J lost 1 base; unmatched junction nucleotides: 1. This CDR3 spans 14 amino acids. The CDR3 DNA reads as TGTGCCATCAGGGGGACAGGGAACACCGGGGAGCTGTTTTTT. This gives the protein CAIRGTGNTGELFF.

This chain connects TRBV4-2 to TRBJ1-1; a weak D match, TRBD1 (5 bases). The CDR3 is made up of 15 amino acids. The ends were cut back, 4 bases at V and 1 base at J, with 13 bases in the middle. Germline-derived CDR1 and CDR2 are LGHNA and YNFKEQ. CDR3: CASSLQTTGNTEAFF. The CDR3 DNA follows: TGTGCCAGCAGCCTACAAACCACAGGGAACACTGAAGCTTTCTTT.

This clone was recorded once. CDR3 bases: TGCAGCGTTGATGGACTAGCGGGTAGCTCCTACAATGAGCAGTTCTTC. Encoded protein: CSVDGLAGSSYNEQFF. V usage is TRBV29-1 and J usage is TRBJ2-1, with 11 bases matching TRBD2. Trimming removed 3 bases from V and 0 bases from J; junction bases left unmatched: 4. The V gene's germline CDR1 is SQVTM and CDR2 ANQGSEA. CDR3 length: 16 amino acids.

This chain uses TRBV18 with TRBJ1-1; maybe TRBD1 (5 bases). The germline V gene has CDR1 KGHSH and CDR2 LQKENI. V dropped 2 bases and J dropped 5 bases, with 12 bases sitting between them. This CDR3 contains 14 residues. The CDR3 is CASSPTRVVTEAFF. The CDR3 DNA reads TGTGCCAGCTCACCAACCAGGGTTGTGACTGAAGCTTTCTTT.

The chain joins TRBV10-3 to TRBJ2-1; 8 nucleotides line up with TRBD2. The J segment lost 8 bases and the V segment lost 7 bases, leaving 7 bases of the junction unmatched. The CDR3 runs 13 residues. CDR1 is ENHRY and CDR2 is SYGVKD in the germline V gene. The CDR3 protein is CAIKAGGVDEQFF. The CDR3 nucleotides read TGTGCCATCAAGGCGGGGGGTGTGGATGAGCAGTTCTTC.

In its sample, this clone was seen once. CDR3 nucleotides: TGTGCCACCAGTGATTTGCTGGGGGGAGAGACCCAGTACTTC. It yields the protein CATSDLLGGETQYF. The V call is TRBV24-1, the J call TRBJ2-5; D is perhaps TRBD2 (6 bases). V was pared by 0 bases and J by 4 bases, with 8 bases between. CDR3 size: 14 residues. In germline, CDR1 is KGHDR, CDR2 SFDVKD.

The rearrangement links TRBV27 to TRBJ2-1; D not certain. CDR1 is MNHEY, CDR2 SMNVEV, per germline (reference sequence). The CDR3 extends over 16 amino acids. V dropped 2 bases and J dropped 0 bases, with 11 bases sitting between them. The DNA of the CDR3 is TGTGCCAGCAGTTTACTGGCCTTAAGCTCCTACAATGAGCAGTTCTTC. Residues: CASSLLALSSYNEQFF.

This sequence joins TRBV7-9 and TRBJ1-1; D gene unclear. Germline assignment: CDR1 SEHNR and CDR2 FQNEAQ (reference sequence). V was shortened by 1 base and J by 0 bases, with 6 bases between the two germline ends. This CDR3 has 14 residues. CDR3 residues: CASSLGEVNTEAFF. The CDR3 region has the DNA TGTGCCAGCAGCTTAGGGGAGGTGAACACTGAAGCTTTCTTT. The complete variable domain, with remaining parts taken from reference TRBV7-9 and TRBJ1-1, reads DTGVSQNPRHKITKRGQNVTFRCDPISEHNRLYWYRQTLGQGPEFLTYFQNEAQLEKSRLLSDRFSAERPKGSFSTLEIQRTEQGDSAMYLCASSLGEVNTEAFFGQGTRLTVV.

This clone was found once. The chain combines TRBV5-1 with TRBJ2-4; D not certain. Germline-derived CDR1 and CDR2 are SGHRS and YFSETQ. Trimming cost V 0 bases and J 0 bases, with 10 bases left between them. This CDR3 is 16 amino acids long. The chain's CDR3 is CASSLEAGIAKNIQYF. The DNA of the CDR3 is TGCGCCAGCAGCTTGGAGGCAGGCATAGCCAAAAACATTCAGTACTTC.

This clone has a handful of counts. The chain combines TRBV5-6 with TRBJ1-4; possible D gene TRBD1, 5 bases. The CDR3 is 13 residues long. Germline V CDR1 and CDR2: SGHDT, YYEEEE. V lost 4 bases and J lost 7, with 11 bases in between. In nucleotides, the CDR3 is TGTGCCAGCAGCGGCAGGGTCAGTGAAAAACTGTTTTTT. It yields the protein CASSGRVSEKLFF.

The J gene is TRBJ1-2, the V gene TRBV28, with 9 bases that match TRBD1. This CDR3 region has 17 residues. The ends lost 2 bases at V and 3 bases at J; junction bases unmatched: 10. CDR1 MDHEN and CDR2 SYDVKM come from the germline V gene. The CDR3 protein is CASSLTGGQGDYYGYTF. CDR3 nucleotide sequence: TGTGCCAGCAGTTTAACCGGGGGACAGGGAGATTACTATGGCTACACCTTC.

CDR3: CASSSTGYRGRTDTQYF. CDR3 nucleotides: TGTGCCAGCAGCTCCACCGGTTATAGGGGCCGCACAGATACGCAGTATTTT. The V and J genes are TRBV7-2 and TRBJ2-3, with D possibly matching TRBD1 (5 bases). This CDR3 is 17 amino acids long. V dropped 4 bases and J dropped 1 base, with 18 bases sitting between them. Germline CDR1 SGHTA, CDR2 FQGNSA.

The rearrangement links TRBV5-1 to TRBJ2-7; maybe TRBD1 (6 bases). The CDR3 is 16 residues long. Trimming cost V 0 bases and J 2 bases, with 15 bases left between them. The germline gives CDR1 SGHRS, CDR2 YFSETQ. The CDR3 region is CASSLGTAGTAYEQYV. The CDR3 bases are TGCGCCAGCAGCTTGGGGACAGCCGGGACGGCCTACGAGCAGTACGTC.

The gene calls are TRBV7-3 and TRBJ2-2; no firm D call. The CDR3 totals 15 residues. Trimming removed 2 bases at V and 0 bases at J, with 7 bases between. Germline CDR1 is SGHTA and CDR2 is FQGTGA. In DNA, the CDR3 is TGTGCCAGCAGCTTAGTCAACTCGAACACCGGGGAGCTGTTTTTT. It specifies CASSLVNSNTGELFF. Using reference TRBV7-3 and TRBJ2-2 for the parts outside the CDR3, the full variable domain is GAGVSQTPSNKVTEKGKYVELRCDPISGHTALYWYRQSLGQGPEFLIYFQGTGAADDSGLPNDRFFAVRPEGSVSTLKIQRTERGDSAVYLCASSLVNSNTGELFFGEGSRLTVL.